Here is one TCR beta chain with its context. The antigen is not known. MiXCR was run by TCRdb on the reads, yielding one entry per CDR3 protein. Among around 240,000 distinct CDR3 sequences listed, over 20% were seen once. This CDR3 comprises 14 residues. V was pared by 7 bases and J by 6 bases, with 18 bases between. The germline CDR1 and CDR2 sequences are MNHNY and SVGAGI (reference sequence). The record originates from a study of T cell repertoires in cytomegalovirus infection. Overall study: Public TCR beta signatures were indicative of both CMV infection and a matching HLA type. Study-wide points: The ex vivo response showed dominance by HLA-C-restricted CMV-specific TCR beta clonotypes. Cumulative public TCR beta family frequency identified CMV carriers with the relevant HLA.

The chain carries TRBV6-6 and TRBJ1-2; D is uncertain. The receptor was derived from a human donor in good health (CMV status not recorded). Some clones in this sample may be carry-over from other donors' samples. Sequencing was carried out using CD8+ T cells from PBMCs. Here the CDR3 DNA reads TGTGCCAGCACCCCGGGTCCACGGAACCATGGCTACACCTTC. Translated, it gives CASTPGPRNHGYTF.